This T cell receptor (beta chain) appears in the sequencing data of a study of CD8 T cells in Susac syndrome. Study observations and caveats: The study identified approximately seventeen and five Susac-specific public clones in total CD8+ and CD8+ TEMRA repertoires.

Random-hexamer reverse transcription was applied to roughly 0.5 to 1 ug RNA. It was immunoSEQ multiplex PCR that amplified TCR beta CDR3 across 54 Vbeta and 13 Jbeta. TCRdb reprocessed the immunoSEQ multiplex PCR reads via MiXCR and lists one record per CDR3 protein. The sample consists of around 200,000 distinct CDR3 sequences, over 90% of them appearing once. The CDR3 is 15 amino acids. V lost 4 bases to trimming and J lost 2 bases, with 15 bases between them. Germline assignment: CDR1 SGHTS and CDR2 YDEGEE. This clonotype has a handful of counts. The antigen is undetermined. TCR beta sequencing covered blood CD8+ and CD4+ T cells. TEMRA cells were FACS-enriched, and CD8+ and CD4+ T cells were isolated negatively.

The rearrangement links TRBV5-8 to TRBJ2-5; possibly TRBD1 or TRBD2 for D (5 bases each). Material for sequencing was CD8+ T cells from PBMCs. This sequence was found in a human donor with Susac syndrome. CDR3 loop: CASSPRAGAQETQYF. CDR3 bases: TGTGCCAGCAGCCCCCGGGCCGGGGCGCAAGAGACCCAGTACTTC.